Listed below are T cell receptor beta chains from one sample, sequenced in a study of prognosis after radiotherapy for stage I lung cancer. Via MiXCR, TCRdb re-called the multiplex PCR reads, giving one row per CDR3 protein. The sample holds over 50,000 distinct CDR3 sequences; about 37% are singletons and the top ten take about 9.2%. The source material was PBMCs, sampled before or after stereotactic body radiation therapy (not recorded which). The source is a donor at least 50 years old with non-small cell lung cancer. Each CDR3 is given with its conserved first and last residue. Each record gives: D gene, V gene, J gene, clone size, CDR3 protein, CDR3 DNA. A D gene is named only where the DNA matches it firmly. A clone size is listed for some rows: how often the clone was seen (once, few, many), or a class if it is expanded.

TRBD1	TRBV5-1	TRBJ2-2	-	CASSPGQGVVGELFF	TGCGCCAGCAGCCCGGGACAGGGGGTGGTCGGGGAGCTGTTTTTT
-	TRBV6-1	TRBJ1-2	once	CASSAGQWSYVYTF	TGTGCCAGCAGTGCCGGACAGTGGAGCTATGTCTACACCTTC
-	TRBV4-2	TRBJ1-2	medium-sized	CASSQDVGEGYTF	TGCGCCAGCAGCCAAGATGTAGGGGAGGGCTACACCTTC
TRBD2	TRBV6-2/TRBV6-3	TRBJ2-1	-	CASSDGGLAAIF	TGTGCCAGCAGTGATGGGGGACTAGCGGCCATCTTC
-	TRBV27	TRBJ2-2	many	CASSITPGLGNTGELFF	TGTGCCAGCAGTATCACACCGGGACTGGGGAACACCGGGGAGCTGTTTTTT
TRBD2	TRBV5-1	TRBJ2-1	-	CSSSPLAGGNNEQFF	TGCTCCAGCAGTCCACTAGCGGGAGGAAACAATGAGCAGTTCTTC
TRBD2	TRBV6-5	TRBJ2-1	-	CASSYRAISGRSCNEQFF	TGTGCCAGCAGTTACAGGGCTATCAGCGGGAGATCGTGCAATGAGCAGTTCTTC
TRBD2	TRBV20-1	TRBJ2-2	-	CSARVRLAGPNTGELFF	TGCAGTGCTAGAGTCAGACTAGCGGGACCGAACACCGGGGAGCTGTTTTTT
-	TRBV28	TRBJ1-2	many	CAITGRYYGYTF	TGTGCCATAACAGGACGATACTATGGCTACACCTTC
-	TRBV27	TRBJ2-7	-	CANRPTQSSYEQYF	TGTGCCAACAGGCCGACCCAGAGCTCCTACGAGCAGTACTTC
-	TRBV30	TRBJ1-3	medium-sized	CAWNDGTLAGNTIYF	TGTGCCTGGAACGATGGGACACTAGCTGGAAACACCATATATTTT
-	TRBV2	TRBJ1-5	many	CASRHDRGASNQPQHF	TGTGCCAGCAGACATGATCGGGGGGCTAGCAATCAGCCCCAGCATTTT
-	TRBV7-9	TRBJ2-1	many	CASSFFDEQFF	TGTGCCAGCAGCTTCTTCGATGAGCAGTTCTTC
-	TRBV4-3	TRBJ2-7	many	CASSQIRGAATYEQYF	TGCGCCAGCAGCCAAATTAGAGGAGCGGCCACCTACGAGCAGTACTTC
TRBD2	TRBV7-8	TRBJ2-7	-	CASSTVLANYEQYF	TGTGCCAGCAGCACGGTACTAGCGAATTACGAGCAGTACTTC
TRBD2	TRBV30	TRBJ2-7	-	CAWTSGEKPYEQYF	TGTGCCTGGACTAGCGGGGAGAAGCCCTACGAGCAGTACTTC
-	TRBV5-1	TRBJ2-6	-	CASSIGGAVANFLTF	TGCGCCAGCAGCATTGGGGGCGCCGTTGCCAACTTCCTGACTTTC
-	TRBV19	TRBJ2-1	many	CASRPQGPRYNEQFF	TGTGCCAGTAGACCACAGGGTCCCCGTTACAATGAGCAGTTCTTC
TRBD1	TRBV5-1	TRBJ1-1	many	CASSYRQGAGNTEAFF	TGCGCCAGCAGCTACCGACAGGGGGCGGGGAACACTGAAGCTTTCTTT
TRBD2	TRBV28	TRBJ2-1	many	CASSLTSGRRLEQFF	TGTGCCAGCAGTCTCACTAGCGGGAGGAGGCTTGAGCAGTTCTTC
TRBD1	TRBV6-1	TRBJ2-3	many	CASNQDRGADTQYF	TGTGCCAGCAATCAGGACAGGGGAGCAGATACGCAGTATTTT
TRBD1	TRBV18	TRBJ1-4	many	CASSPRGTGTGEKLFF	TGTGCCAGCTCACCCCGAGGGACAGGGACGGGGGAAAAACTGTTTTTT
-	TRBV12-3/TRBV12-4	TRBJ1-1	many	CASSWGGVMWTEAFF	TGTGCCAGCAGTTGGGGGGGGGTGATGTGGACTGAAGCTTTCTTT
TRBD2	TRBV7-3	TRBJ2-7	many	CASSSAGGFTYEQYF	TGTGCCAGCAGTTCCGCGGGGGGGTTTACCTACGAGCAGTACTTC
-	TRBV29-1	TRBJ2-1	many	CSVEDGRIYNEQFF	TGCAGCGTTGAGGACGGACGGATCTACAATGAGCAGTTCTTC
TRBD2	TRBV5-4	TRBJ2-7	many	CASSREVAAFPEQYF	TGTGCCAGCAGCCGGGAGGTGGCAGCCTTCCCGGAGCAGTACTTC
TRBD1	TRBV6-2/TRBV6-3	TRBJ1-3	many	CASSYLPTGGSGNTIYF	TGTGCCAGCAGTTACCTCCCGACAGGGGGCTCTGGAAACACCATATATTTT
-	TRBV7-2	TRBJ2-1	-	CASKKWVQGTPYNEQFF	TGTGCCAGCAAAAAATGGGTACAGGGAACTCCCTACAATGAGCAGTTCTTC
TRBD1	TRBV5-1	TRBJ2-7	many	CASSLHGQGSSYEQYF	TGCGCCAGCAGCTTGCACGGACAGGGGAGCTCCTACGAGCAGTACTTC
-	TRBV5-1	TRBJ2-7	many	CASSPRGEPYEQYF	TGCGCCAGCAGCCCCCGGGGTGAACCTTACGAGCAGTACTTC
-	TRBV6-2/TRBV6-3	TRBJ2-7	many	CATGLPLGQYF	TGTGCCACCGGACTCCCCCTCGGGCAGTACTTC
TRBD2	TRBV20-1	TRBJ2-7	many	CSASLRGLAGHTQYF	TGCAGTGCTAGTCTTCGTGGACTAGCGGGGCACACGCAGTACTTC
-	TRBV6-2/TRBV6-3	TRBJ2-2	-	CASIFPPFGGGGTRELFF	TGTGCCAGCATTTTCCCCCCGTTTGGCGGAGGGGGCACCAGGGAGCTGTTTTTT
-	TRBV24-1	TRBJ1-2	many	CATSDRRGSTGGYTF	TGTGCCACCAGTGATCGCAGGGGTTCTACGGGGGGCTACACCTTC
TRBD1	TRBV7-2	TRBJ2-5	many	CASSLGQQETQYF	TGTGCCAGCAGCTTGGGACAGCAAGAGACCCAGTACTTC
TRBD1	TRBV5-1	TRBJ1-2	-	CASSLGLTGGGGYTF	TGCGCCAGCAGCTTGGGCCTGACAGGGGGTGGTGGCTACACCTTC
TRBD1	TRBV6-5	TRBJ1-6	many	CASRRQGVLSPLHF	TGTGCCAGCAGGAGACAGGGGGTCTTGTCACCCCTCCACTTT
-	TRBV6-2/TRBV6-3	TRBJ1-3	many	CASRNSGNTIYF	TGTGCCAGCCGGAACTCTGGAAACACCATATATTTT
-	TRBV20-1	TRBJ1-1	many	CSLTRQGILNTEAFF	TGCAGTCTAACCCGGCAGGGGATCCTAAACACTGAAGCTTTCTTT
-	TRBV20-1	TRBJ1-6	many	CSARGQAGSPLHF	TGCAGTGCTAGAGGACAGGCAGGCTCACCCCTCCACTTT
-	TRBV11-3	TRBJ2-7	many	CASRQGGNEQYF	TGTGCCAGTCGGCAGGGTGGGAACGAGCAGTACTTC
-	TRBV30	TRBJ1-2	medium-sized	CAWSPGVYGYTF	TGTGCCTGGAGTCCAGGGGTGTATGGCTACACCTTC
-	TRBV3-1	TRBJ1-2	medium-sized	CASSHTNYGYTF	TGTGCCAGCAGCCATACTAACTATGGCTACACCTTC
TRBD2	TRBV27	TRBJ2-2	-	CASSLETSVRLSVELFF	TGTGCCAGCAGTTTGGAAACTAGCGTGAGGTTATCCGTGGAGCTGTTTTTT
-	TRBV5-1	TRBJ2-2	many	CASNIGADTGELFF	TGCGCCAGCAACATTGGGGCGGACACCGGGGAGCTGTTTTTT
-	TRBV12-3/TRBV12-4	TRBJ1-2	many	CASSPRKGTYGYTF	TGTGCCAGCAGTCCAAGGAAGGGGACCTATGGCTACACCTTC
-	TRBV20-1	TRBJ1-1	many	CSARKGHFNTEAFF	TGCAGTGCTAGAAAGGGACATTTTAACACTGAAGCTTTCTTT
-	TRBV7-9	TRBJ2-6	-	CASRAGAQGGPGANVLTF	TGTGCCAGCAGGGCGGGGGCACAAGGCGGACCTGGGGCCAACGTCCTGACTTTC
-	TRBV4-2	TRBJ2-7	-	CASSQHTGSYEQYF	TGTGCCAGCAGCCAACATACAGGGTCCTACGAGCAGTACTTC
TRBD1	TRBV4-2	TRBJ1-3	many	CASSRDREDTIYF	TGTGCCAGCAGCCGGGACAGGGAGGACACCATATATTTT
-	TRBV2	TRBJ1-5	many	CASMGGRSSNQPQHF	TGTGCCAGCATGGGGGGGCGCAGTAGCAATCAGCCCCAGCATTTT
-	TRBV5-1	TRBJ2-3	-	CASSEDSTDTQYF	TGCGCCAGCAGCGAGGACAGCACAGATACGCAGTATTTT
-	TRBV6-2/TRBV6-3	TRBJ1-5	many	CASSYWANQPQHF	TGTGCCAGCAGTTACTGGGCCAATCAGCCCCAGCATTTT
-	TRBV5-1	TRBJ2-1	-	CASSLGPSLHNEQFF	TGCGCCAGCAGCTTGGGGCCTAGCCTTCACAATGAGCAGTTCTTC
-	TRBV7-2	TRBJ1-2	many	CASSARDGGSGYTF	TGTGCCAGCAGCGCCCGGGACGGGGGGTCTGGCTACACCTTC
-	TRBV12-5	TRBJ1-3	-	CASGLVSSGNTIYF	TGTGCTAGTGGTTTGGTATCATCTGGAAACACCATATATTTT
TRBD2	TRBV5-1	TRBJ2-5	many	CASSANTLAGGETQYF	TGCGCCAGCAGCGCGAATACACTAGCGGGAGGAGAGACCCAGTACTTC